The 15 T cell receptor beta chains below come from one sample, sequenced in a study of T cells in Graves' hyperthyroidism and ophthalmopathy. There were TCR beta CDR3 regions amplified from RNA transcripts. HTBI primers were the set used in a first-round RT-PCR of the TCR CDR3. A single record per CDR3 protein comes from TCRdb applying MiXCR to the multiplex PCR reads. Of approximately 640,000 distinct CDR3 sequences in the sample, 15% to 20% were seen once. Sequencing was carried out using blood. The receptors stem from a woman in her 30s with Graves' hyperthyroidism.

This clonotype was counted at least ten times. The rearrangement links TRBV28 to TRBJ2-7; 10 bases are a match to TRBD2. CDR1 MDHEN and CDR2 SYDVKM come from the germline V gene. The CDR3 covers 14 residues. Trimming removed 5 bases from V and 3 bases from J; junction bases left unmatched: 4. The CDR3 sequence is CASSVTSGIYEQYF. DNA for the CDR3: TGTGCCAGCAGTGTCACTAGCGGGATCTACGAGCAGTACTTC.

Note on this clonotype: Since no conserved phenylalanine or tryptophan closes the CDR3, a read error is the likely cause. The rearrangement links TRBV20-1 to TRBJ1-5; maybe TRBD1 (5 bases). Germline V gene sequence: CDR1 DFQATT, CDR2 SNEGSKA (reference sequence). This CDR3 region has 13 residues. Between the trimmed V and J ends, which lost 3 bases and 2 bases, there was a span of 8 bases. DNA of the CDR3: TGCAGTGCTAGGGGGGGGGGCAATCAGCCCCAGCATCTT. It translates to CSARGGGNQPQHL.

This clonotype was detected ten times or more. This chain links TRBV13 with TRBJ2-2; D gene uncertain. The CDR3 spans 14 residues. The V gene lost 1 base and the J gene lost 4 bases, with 7 bases spanning the gap. The V gene's germline CDR1 is PRHDT and CDR2 FYEKMQ (reference sequence). CDR3 DNA sequence: TGTGCCAGCAGCTTAGATGAGTTCACCGGGGAGCTGTTTTTT. This sequence encodes CASSLDEFTGELFF.

The chain couples TRBV18 to TRBJ1-3; no firm D call. This CDR3 region has 16 residues. V shed 3 bases and J shed 2 bases, with 14 bases lying between them. Germline V lookup: CDR1 KGHSH, CDR2 LQKENI. The CDR3 reads CASSPIREAPGNTIYF. CDR3 nucleotides: TGTGCCAGCTCACCCATACGTGAGGCCCCTGGAAACACCATATATTTT.

In its sample, this clonotype was seen many times. This rearrangement joins TRBV20-1 to TRBJ1-1, with D possibly matching TRBD1 (6 bases). Germline V gene data show CDR1 as DFQATT and CDR2 as SNEGSKA (reference sequence). Deletions cut 6 bases from V and 2 bases from J, with 13 bases between. This CDR3 is 13 amino acids long. The CDR3: CSAKGTPNTEAFF. CDR3 in DNA: TGCAGTGCCAAAGGGACACCCAACACTGAAGCTTTCTTT.

This chain connects TRBV20-1 to TRBJ2-3; 9 positions agree with TRBD2. CDR1 and CDR2 from the germline V gene are DFQATT and SNEGSKA (reference sequence). V trimming: 0 bases; J trimming: 3 bases; junction bases outside the gene matches: 10. This CDR3 region has 17 residues. For the CDR3, the DNA is TGCAGTGCTAGAGATGCGAGCGGGAGGATATCGACAGATACGCAGTATTTT. It yields the protein CSARDASGRISTDTQYF.

The V and J genes are TRBV10-2 and TRBJ2-2, with D possibly matching TRBD2 (5 bases). Trimming removed 6 bases from V and 1 base from J, with 12 bases in between. Germline CDR1 is WSHSY and CDR2 is SAAADI. The CDR3 covers 15 residues. CDR3 amino acids: CASRGLTKNTGELFF. The CDR3 nucleotides are TGCGCCAGCAGAGGCCTGACTAAGAACACCGGGGAGCTGTTTTTT.

This clonotype was seen more than once but under ten times. The gene calls are TRBV20-1 and TRBJ2-2; perhaps TRBD2 as D (6 bases). The CDR3 has 14 residues. V was trimmed by 1 base and J by 4 bases, leaving 10 bases between them. The V gene's germline CDR1 is DFQATT and CDR2 SNEGSKA (reference sequence). The CDR3: CSARAGTLTGELFF. CDR3 DNA sequence: TGCAGTGCTAGAGCCGGGACTCTCACCGGGGAGCTGTTTTTT.

This clonotype was observed many times. The chain has TRBV11-2 and TRBJ2-7; perhaps TRBD1 as D (5 bases). This CDR3 region has 14 residues. V was shortened by 1 base and J by 4 bases, with 11 bases between the two germline ends. Germline V gene lookup returns CDR1 SGHAT and CDR2 FQNNGV. CDR3 DNA sequence: TGTGCCAGCAGCTTAGGGGGCACCTTTTACGAGCAGTACTTC. It is translated as CASSLGGTFYEQYF.

This clonotype appeared many times. This chain joins TRBV2 and TRBJ2-7; D is perhaps TRBD1 (6 bases). Trimming shortened V by 2 bases and J by 1 base, and 21 bases separated the two germline ends. Germline V gene data show CDR1 as SNHLY and CDR2 as FYNNEI. The CDR3 covers 18 residues. The CDR3 nucleotides read TGTGCCAGCAGTGAAACGGGACACGTAAGGGCCACTTCCTACGAGCAGTACTTC. Protein product: CASSETGHVRATSYEQYF.

The table lists this clonotype with many counts. This rearrangement joins TRBV7-3 to TRBJ2-3; D ambiguous. V was pared by 5 bases and J by 3 bases, with 12 bases between. Germline CDR1 and CDR2: SGHTA and FQGTGA. This CDR3 spans 14 amino acids. The CDR3 sequence is CASSPLGPTDTQYF. CDR3 bases: TGTGCCAGCAGCCCATTAGGGCCGACAGATACGCAGTATTTT.

This clonotype was detected many times. The V call is TRBV28, the J call TRBJ2-7; possibly TRBD2 for D (6 bases). CDR3 length: 14 amino acids. CDR1 and CDR2 from the germline V gene are MDHEN and SYDVKM. The ends were cut back, 4 bases at V and 1 base at J, with 11 bases in the middle. The CDR3 reads CASSSRLVSYEQYF. The CDR3 DNA reads TGTGCCAGCAGTTCCCGACTAGTTTCCTACGAGCAGTACTTC.

This clonotype has a count of ten or more. The gene calls are TRBV18 and TRBJ2-2; D call uncertain. Germline CDR1 KGHSH, CDR2 LQKENI. Trimming shortened V by 3 bases and J by 4 bases, and 6 bases separated the two germline ends. This CDR3 has 13 amino acids. CDR3 DNA: TGTGCCAGCTCACCTAGTACCACCGGGGAGCTGTTTTTT. This encodes CASSPSTTGELFF.

This clonotype was recorded a few times. The chain employs TRBV4-1 and TRBJ2-7; D not certain. CDR1 and CDR2 (germline): MGHRA, YSYEKL. The V and J ends lost 6 bases and 3 bases respectively, with 21 bases between them. The CDR3 is 16 residues long. DNA of the CDR3: TGCGCCAGCAGACGAGATCTTCAATCCTCCCTCTACGAGCAGTACTTC. Amino acid sequence: CASRRDLQSSLYEQYF.

This clonotype was counted a few times. The chain couples TRBV2 to TRBJ2-1; 10 bases match TRBD2. The CDR3 runs 14 residues. Germline-derived CDR1 and CDR2 are SNHLY and FYNNEI. Losses at the gene ends were 6 bases for V and 8 bases for J; bases not matched to a gene: 7. This CDR3 reads CASRLAGERDEQFF. CDR3 DNA sequence: TGTGCCAGCAGGCTAGCGGGAGAAAGAGATGAGCAGTTCTTC.